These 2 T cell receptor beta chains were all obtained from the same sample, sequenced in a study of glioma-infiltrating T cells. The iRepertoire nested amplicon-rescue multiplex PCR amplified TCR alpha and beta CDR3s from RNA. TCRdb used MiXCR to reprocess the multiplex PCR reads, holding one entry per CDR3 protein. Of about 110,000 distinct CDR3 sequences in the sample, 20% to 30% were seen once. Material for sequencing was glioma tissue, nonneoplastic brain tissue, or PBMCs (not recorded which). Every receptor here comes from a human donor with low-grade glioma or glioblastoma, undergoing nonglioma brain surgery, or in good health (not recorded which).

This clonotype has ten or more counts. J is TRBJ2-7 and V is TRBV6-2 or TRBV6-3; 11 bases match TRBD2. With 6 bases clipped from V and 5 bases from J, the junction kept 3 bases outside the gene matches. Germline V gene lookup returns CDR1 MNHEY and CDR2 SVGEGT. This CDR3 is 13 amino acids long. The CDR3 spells CASRTTSGNEQYF. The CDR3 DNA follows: TGTGCCAGCAGAACGACTAGCGGGAACGAGCAGTACTTC.

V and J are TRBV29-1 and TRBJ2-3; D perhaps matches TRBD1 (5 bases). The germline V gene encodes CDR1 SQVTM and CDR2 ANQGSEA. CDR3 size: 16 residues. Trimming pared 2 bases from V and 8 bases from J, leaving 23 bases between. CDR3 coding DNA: TGCAGCGTTGAACCTCTCGAACCGGACAAGGTTTCTACGCAGTATTTT. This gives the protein CSVEPLEPDKVSTQYF.